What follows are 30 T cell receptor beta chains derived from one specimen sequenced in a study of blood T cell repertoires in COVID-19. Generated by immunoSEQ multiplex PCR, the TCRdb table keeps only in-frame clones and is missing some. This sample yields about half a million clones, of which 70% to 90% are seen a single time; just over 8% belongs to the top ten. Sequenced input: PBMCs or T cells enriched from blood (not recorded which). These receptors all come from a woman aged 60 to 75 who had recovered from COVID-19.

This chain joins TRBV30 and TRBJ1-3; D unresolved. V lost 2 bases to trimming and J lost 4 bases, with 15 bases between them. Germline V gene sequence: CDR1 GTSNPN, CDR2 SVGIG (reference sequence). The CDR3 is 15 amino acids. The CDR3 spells CAWSKIPRAGNTIYF. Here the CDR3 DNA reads TGTGCCTGGAGTAAGATCCCCCGAGCAGGAAACACCATATATTTT.

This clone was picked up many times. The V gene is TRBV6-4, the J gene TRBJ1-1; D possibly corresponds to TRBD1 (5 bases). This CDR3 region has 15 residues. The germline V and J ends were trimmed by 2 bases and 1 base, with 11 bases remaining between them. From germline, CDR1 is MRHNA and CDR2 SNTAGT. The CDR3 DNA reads TGTGCCAGCAGTGACGGCAGGGCTGGGAACACTGAAGCTTTCTTT. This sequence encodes CASSDGRAGNTEAFF.

In DNA form, the CDR3 reads TGTGCCTCGTCTAGCGGGGGGAAGGTAAATGAGCAGTTCTTC. This translates into CASSSGGKVNEQFF. This chain links TRBV27 with TRBJ2-1; 11 nucleotides line up with TRBD2. The CDR3 contains 14 residues. V trimming: 11 bases; J trimming: 7 bases; junction bases outside the gene matches: 10. Germline V CDR1 and CDR2: MNHEY, SMNVEV (reference sequence).

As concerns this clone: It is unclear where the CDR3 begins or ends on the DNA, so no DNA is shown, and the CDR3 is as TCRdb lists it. The CDR3 region is CASSFGPGAYEQYF. V and J are TRBV12-1 and TRBJ2-7; TRBD2 is the table's D call, not checked against the DNA. TRBV12-1 is recorded as a pseudogene. From its first to its last residue, the CDR3 has 14 amino acids.

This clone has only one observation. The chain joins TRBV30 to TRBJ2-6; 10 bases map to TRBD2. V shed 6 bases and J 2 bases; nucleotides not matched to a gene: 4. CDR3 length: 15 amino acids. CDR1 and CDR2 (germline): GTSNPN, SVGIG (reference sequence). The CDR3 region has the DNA TGTGCCTGTCAGCGGGGGGGCCCTGGGGCCAACGTCCTGACTTTC. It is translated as CACQRGGPGANVLTF.

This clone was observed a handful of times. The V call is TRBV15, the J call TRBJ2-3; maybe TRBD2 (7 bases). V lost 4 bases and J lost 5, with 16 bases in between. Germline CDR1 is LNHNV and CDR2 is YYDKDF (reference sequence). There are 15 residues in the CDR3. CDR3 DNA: TGTGCCACCAGCATGGGGGGGGCCGGGGAAGATACGCAGTATTTT. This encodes CATSMGGAGEDTQYF.

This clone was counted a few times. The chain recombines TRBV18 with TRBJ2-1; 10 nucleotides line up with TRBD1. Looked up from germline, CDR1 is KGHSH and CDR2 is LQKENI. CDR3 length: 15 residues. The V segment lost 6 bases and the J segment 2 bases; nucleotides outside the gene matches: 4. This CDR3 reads CASSPGTGAYNEQFF. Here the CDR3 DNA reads TGTGCCAGCTCCCCTGGGACAGGGGCCTACAATGAGCAGTTCTTC.

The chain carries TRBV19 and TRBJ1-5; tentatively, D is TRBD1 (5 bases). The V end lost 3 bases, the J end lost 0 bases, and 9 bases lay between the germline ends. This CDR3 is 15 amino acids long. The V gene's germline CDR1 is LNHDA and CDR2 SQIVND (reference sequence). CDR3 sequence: CASSISGASNQPQHF. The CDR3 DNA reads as TGTGCCAGTAGTATCTCTGGGGCTAGCAATCAGCCCCAGCATTTT.

In DNA, the CDR3 is TGTGCCAGCAGCCAACAGGGGGCGCGAATTAATGAAAAACTGTTTTTT. Its protein product is CASSQQGARINEKLFF. This chain connects TRBV3-1 (or the pseudogene TRBV3-2) to TRBJ1-4, with 8 bases lining up with TRBD1. J was trimmed by 4 bases and V by 2 bases; bases with no gene match: 6. This CDR3 region has 16 residues. CDR1 is LGHDT, CDR2 YNNKEL, per germline (reference sequence).

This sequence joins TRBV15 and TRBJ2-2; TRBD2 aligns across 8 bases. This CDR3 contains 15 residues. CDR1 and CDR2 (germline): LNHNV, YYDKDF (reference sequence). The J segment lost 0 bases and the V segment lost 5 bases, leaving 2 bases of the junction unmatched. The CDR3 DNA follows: TGTGCCACCAGCCTCGGGGGGGCGAACACCGGGGAGCTGTTTTTT. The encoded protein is CATSLGGANTGELFF.

The chain's CDR3 is CASSSDRDEQYF. Here the CDR3 DNA reads TGTGCCAGCAGTTCGGACAGGGACGAGCAGTACTTC. The J gene is TRBJ2-7, the V gene TRBV12-3 or TRBV12-4; 8 bases line up with TRBD1. The V gene end was trimmed by 4 bases and the J gene end by 5 bases; junction bases not matched to a gene: 1. This CDR3 contains 12 residues.

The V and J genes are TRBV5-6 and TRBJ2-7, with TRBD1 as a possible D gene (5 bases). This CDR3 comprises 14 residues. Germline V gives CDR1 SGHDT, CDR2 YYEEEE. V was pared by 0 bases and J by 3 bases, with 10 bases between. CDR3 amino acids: CASSLAQGYYEQYF. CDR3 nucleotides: TGTGCCAGCAGCTTGGCCCAGGGCTACTACGAGCAGTACTTC.

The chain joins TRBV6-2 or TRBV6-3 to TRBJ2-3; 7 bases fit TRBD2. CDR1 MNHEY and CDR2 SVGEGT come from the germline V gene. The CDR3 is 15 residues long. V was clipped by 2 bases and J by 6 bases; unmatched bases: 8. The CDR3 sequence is CASSYMAGVRDTQYF. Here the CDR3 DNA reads TGTGCCAGCAGTTACATGGCGGGGGTGCGGGATACGCAGTATTTT.

CDR3 nucleotide sequence: TGTGCCACCAGTGATCCCGGGACAGGGGCCACAGATACGCAGTATTTT. Translation gives CATSDPGTGATDTQYF. The chain links TRBV24-1 to TRBJ2-3; 10 positions match TRBD1. The CDR3 covers 16 residues. The junction had 4 bases not matched to a gene; V was cut back by 3 bases and J by 2 bases. Germline loops: CDR1 KGHDR, CDR2 SFDVKD.

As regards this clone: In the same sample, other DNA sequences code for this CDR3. The CDR3 spells CASSDRVGNQPQHF. DNA of the CDR3: TGTGCCAGCAGCGACAGGGTCGGCAATCAGCCCCAGCATTTT. The chain employs TRBV2 and TRBJ1-5, with TRBD1 matching 7 bases. This CDR3 is 14 amino acids long. V shed 6 bases, J shed 2 bases, and the junction held 4 bases outside the gene matches. Looked up from germline, CDR1 is SNHLY and CDR2 is FYNNEI.

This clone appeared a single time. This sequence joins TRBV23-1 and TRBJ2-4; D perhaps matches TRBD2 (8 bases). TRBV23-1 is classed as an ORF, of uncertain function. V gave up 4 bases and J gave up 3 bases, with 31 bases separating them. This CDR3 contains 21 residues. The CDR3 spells CASSRTPPLAGSAGGKNIQYF. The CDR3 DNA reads TGCGCCAGCAGTCGGACTCCCCCTTTAGCGGGGTCCGCAGGGGGCAAAAACATTCAGTACTTC.

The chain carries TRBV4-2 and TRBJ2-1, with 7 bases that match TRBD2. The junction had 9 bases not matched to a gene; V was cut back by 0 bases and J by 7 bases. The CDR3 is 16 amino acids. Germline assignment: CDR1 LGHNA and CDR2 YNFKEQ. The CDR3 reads CASSQDRRGGVNEQFF. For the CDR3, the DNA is TGTGCCAGCAGCCAAGACCGCCGCGGGGGAGTAAATGAGCAGTTCTTC.

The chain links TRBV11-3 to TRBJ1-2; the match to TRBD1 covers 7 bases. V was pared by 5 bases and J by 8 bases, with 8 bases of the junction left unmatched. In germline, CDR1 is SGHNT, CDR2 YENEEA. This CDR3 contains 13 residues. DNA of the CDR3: TGTGCCAGCAGCGCCTCCAACAGGGGCGGCTACACCTTC. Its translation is CASSASNRGGYTF. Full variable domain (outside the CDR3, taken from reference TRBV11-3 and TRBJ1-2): EAGVVQSPRYKIIEKKQPVAFWCNPISGHNTLYWYLQNLGQGPELLIRYENEEAVDDSQLPKDRFSAERLKGVDSTLKIQPAELGDSAVYLCASSASNRGGYTFGSGTRLTVV.

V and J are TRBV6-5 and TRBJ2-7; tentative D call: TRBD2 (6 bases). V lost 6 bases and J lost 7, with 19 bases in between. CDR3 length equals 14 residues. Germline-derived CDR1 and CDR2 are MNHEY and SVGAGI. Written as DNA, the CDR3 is TGTGCCAGCAGCCGAGGGACTCCCTCTGGGGAGCAGTACTTC. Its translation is CASSRGTPSGEQYF.

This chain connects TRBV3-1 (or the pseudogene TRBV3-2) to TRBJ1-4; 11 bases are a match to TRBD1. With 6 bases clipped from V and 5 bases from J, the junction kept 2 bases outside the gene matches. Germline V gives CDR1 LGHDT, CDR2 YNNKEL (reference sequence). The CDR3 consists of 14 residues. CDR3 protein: CASSRTGGNEKLFF. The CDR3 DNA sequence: TGTGCCAGCAGTCGGACAGGGGGCAATGAAAAACTGTTTTTT.

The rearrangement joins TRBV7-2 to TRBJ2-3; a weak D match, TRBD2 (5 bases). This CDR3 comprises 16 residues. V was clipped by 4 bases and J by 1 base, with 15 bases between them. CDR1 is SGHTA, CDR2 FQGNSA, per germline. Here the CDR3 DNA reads TGTGCCAGCAGCTCGAGGGTACAGATGGGCACAGATACGCAGTATTTT. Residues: CASSSRVQMGTDTQYF.

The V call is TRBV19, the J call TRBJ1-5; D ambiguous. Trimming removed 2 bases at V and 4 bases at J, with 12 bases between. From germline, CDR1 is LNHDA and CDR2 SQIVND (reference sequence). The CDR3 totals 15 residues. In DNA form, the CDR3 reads TGTGCCAGTAGTATAATCACTCCCGCTAATCAGCCCCAGCATTTT. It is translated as CASSIITPANQPQHF.

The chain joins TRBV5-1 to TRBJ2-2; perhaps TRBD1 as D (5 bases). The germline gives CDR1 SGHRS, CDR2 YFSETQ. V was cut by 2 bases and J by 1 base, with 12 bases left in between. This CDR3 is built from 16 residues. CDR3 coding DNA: TGCGCCAGCAGCTTCACAGGACCTCGGAACACCGGGGAGCTGTTTTTT. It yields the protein CASSFTGPRNTGELFF.

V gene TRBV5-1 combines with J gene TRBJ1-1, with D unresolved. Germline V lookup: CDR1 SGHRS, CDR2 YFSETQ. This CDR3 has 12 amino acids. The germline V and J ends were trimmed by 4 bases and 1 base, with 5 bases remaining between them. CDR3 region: CASSAGNTEAFF. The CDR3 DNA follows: TGCGCCAGCAGCGCAGGGAACACTGAAGCTTTCTTT. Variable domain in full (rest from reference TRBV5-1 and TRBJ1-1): KAGVTQTPRYLIKTRGQQVTLSCSPISGHRSVSWYQQTPGQGLQFLFEYFSETQRNKGNFPGRFSGRQFSNSRSEMNVSTLELGDSALYLCASSAGNTEAFFGQGTRLTVV.

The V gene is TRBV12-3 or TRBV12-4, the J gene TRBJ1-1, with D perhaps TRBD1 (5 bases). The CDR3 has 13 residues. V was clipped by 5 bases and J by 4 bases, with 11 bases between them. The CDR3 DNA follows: TGTGCCAGCAGTCCAATCGGGGGCACTGAAGCTTTCTTT. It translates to CASSPIGGTEAFF.

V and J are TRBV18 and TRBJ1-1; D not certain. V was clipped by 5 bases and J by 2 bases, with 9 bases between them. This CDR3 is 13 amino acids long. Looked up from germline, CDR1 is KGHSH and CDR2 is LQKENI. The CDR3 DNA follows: TGTGCCAGCTCAGCCGGGAGCAACACTGAAGCTTTCTTT. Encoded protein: CASSAGSNTEAFF.

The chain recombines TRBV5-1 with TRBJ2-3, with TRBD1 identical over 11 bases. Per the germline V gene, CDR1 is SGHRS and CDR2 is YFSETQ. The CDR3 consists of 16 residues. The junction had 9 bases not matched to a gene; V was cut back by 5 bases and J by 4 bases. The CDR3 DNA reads TGCGCCAGCAGTTTAATCCGGACAGGGGGCGCAGATACGCAGTATTTT. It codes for CASSLIRTGGADTQYF.

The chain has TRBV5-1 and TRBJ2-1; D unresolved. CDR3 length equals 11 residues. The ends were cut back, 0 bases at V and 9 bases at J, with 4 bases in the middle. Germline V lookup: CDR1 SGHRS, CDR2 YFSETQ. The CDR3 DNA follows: TGCGCCAGCAGCTTGGATCGTGAGCAGTTCTTC. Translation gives CASSLDREQFF. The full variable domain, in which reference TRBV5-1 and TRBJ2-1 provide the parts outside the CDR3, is KAGVTQTPRYLIKTRGQQVTLSCSPISGHRSVSWYQQTPGQGLQFLFEYFSETQRNKGNFPGRFSGRQFSNSRSEMNVSTLELGDSALYLCASSLDREQFFGPGTRLTVL.

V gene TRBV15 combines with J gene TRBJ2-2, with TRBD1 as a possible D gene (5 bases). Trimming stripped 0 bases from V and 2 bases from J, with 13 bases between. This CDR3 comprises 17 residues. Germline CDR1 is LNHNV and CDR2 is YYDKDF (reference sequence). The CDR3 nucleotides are TGTGCCACCAGCAGAGATAGGGGTCTACTAAACACCGGGGAGCTGTTTTTT. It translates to CATSRDRGLLNTGELFF.

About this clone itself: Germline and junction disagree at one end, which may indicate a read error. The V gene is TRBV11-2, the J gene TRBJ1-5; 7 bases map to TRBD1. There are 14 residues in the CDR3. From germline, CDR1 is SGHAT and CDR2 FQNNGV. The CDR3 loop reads CASSIDRVDQPQHF. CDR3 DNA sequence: TGTGCCAGCAGCATAGACAGGGTAGATCAGCCCCAGCATTTT.